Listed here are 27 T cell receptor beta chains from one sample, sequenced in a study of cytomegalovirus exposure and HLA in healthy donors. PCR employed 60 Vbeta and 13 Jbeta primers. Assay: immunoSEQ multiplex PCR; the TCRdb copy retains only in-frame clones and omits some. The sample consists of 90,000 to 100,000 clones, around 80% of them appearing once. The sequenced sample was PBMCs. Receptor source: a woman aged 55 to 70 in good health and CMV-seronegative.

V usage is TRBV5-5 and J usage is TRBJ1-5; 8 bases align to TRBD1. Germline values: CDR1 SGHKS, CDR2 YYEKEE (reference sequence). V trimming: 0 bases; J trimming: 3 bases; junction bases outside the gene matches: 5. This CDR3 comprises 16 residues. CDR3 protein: CASSLGDRGNNQPQHF. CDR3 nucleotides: TGTGCCAGCAGCTTGGGCGACAGGGGAAACAATCAGCCCCAGCATTTT. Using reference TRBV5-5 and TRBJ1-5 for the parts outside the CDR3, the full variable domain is DAGVTQSPTHLIKTRGQQVTLRCSPISGHKSVSWYQQVLGQGPQFIFQYYEKEERGRGNFPDRFSARQFPNYSSELNVNALLLGDSALYLCASSLGDRGNNQPQHFGDGTRLSIL.

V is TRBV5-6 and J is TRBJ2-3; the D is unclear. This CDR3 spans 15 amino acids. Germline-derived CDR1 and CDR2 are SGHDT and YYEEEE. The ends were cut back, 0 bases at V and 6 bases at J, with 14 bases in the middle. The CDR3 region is CASSLASPVGDTQYF. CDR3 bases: TGTGCCAGCAGCTTGGCCTCCCCGGTCGGGGATACGCAGTATTTT.

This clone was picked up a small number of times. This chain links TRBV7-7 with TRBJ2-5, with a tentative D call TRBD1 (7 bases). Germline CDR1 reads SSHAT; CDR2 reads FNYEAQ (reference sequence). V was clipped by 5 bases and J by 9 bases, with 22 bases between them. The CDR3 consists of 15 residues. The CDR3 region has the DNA TGTGCCAGCAGCCCCGTCGGAGGGGGCGTGAAGGCCCAGTACTTC. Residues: CASSPVGGGVKAQYF.

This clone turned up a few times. The CDR3 spells CATSRDQEETQYF. DNA of the CDR3: TGTGCCACCAGCAGAGATCAGGAAGAGACCCAGTACTTC. This chain connects TRBV15 to TRBJ2-5; D remains unclear. Germline V gene sequence: CDR1 LNHNV, CDR2 YYDKDF (reference sequence). V was pared by 0 bases and J by 3 bases, with 5 bases between. The CDR3 spans 13 residues.

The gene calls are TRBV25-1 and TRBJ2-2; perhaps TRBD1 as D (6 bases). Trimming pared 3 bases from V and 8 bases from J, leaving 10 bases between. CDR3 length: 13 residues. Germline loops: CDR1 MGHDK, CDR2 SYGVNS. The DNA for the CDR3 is TGTGCCAGCAGTGAGGCAGGGGATGGGGAGCTGTTTTTT. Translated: CASSEAGDGELFF.

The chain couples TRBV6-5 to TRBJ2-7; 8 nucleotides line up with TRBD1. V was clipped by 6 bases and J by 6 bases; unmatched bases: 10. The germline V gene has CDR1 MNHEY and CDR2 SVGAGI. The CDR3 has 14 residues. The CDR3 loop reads CASRNDRGVGEQYF. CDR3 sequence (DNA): TGTGCCAGCAGGAACGACAGGGGTGTGGGCGAGCAGTACTTC.

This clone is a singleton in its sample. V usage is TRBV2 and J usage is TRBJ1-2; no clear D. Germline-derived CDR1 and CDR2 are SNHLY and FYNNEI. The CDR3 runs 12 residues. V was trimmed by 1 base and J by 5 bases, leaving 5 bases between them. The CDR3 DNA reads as TGTGCCAGCAGTGAAGGCGGGTATGGCTACACCTTC. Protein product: CASSEGGYGYTF.

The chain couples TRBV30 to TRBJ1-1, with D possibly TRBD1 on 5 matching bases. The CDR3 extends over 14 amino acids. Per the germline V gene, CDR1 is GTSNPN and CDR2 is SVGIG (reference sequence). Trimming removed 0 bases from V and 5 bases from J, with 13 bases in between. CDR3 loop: CAWSVKTRGTEAFF. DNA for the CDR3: TGTGCCTGGAGTGTAAAGACGCGGGGGACTGAAGCTTTCTTT.

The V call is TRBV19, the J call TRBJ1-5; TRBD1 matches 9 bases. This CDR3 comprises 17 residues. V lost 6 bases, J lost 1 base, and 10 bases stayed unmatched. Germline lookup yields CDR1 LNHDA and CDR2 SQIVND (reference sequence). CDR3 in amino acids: CASRSTGGDTSNQPQHF. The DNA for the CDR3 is TGTGCCAGTAGGTCCACAGGGGGCGATACAAGCAATCAGCCCCAGCATTTT.

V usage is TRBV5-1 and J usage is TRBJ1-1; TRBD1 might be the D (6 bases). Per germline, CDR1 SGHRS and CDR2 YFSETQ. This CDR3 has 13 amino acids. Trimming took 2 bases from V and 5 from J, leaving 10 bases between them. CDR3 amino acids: CASSLRGGTEAFF. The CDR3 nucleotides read TGCGCCAGCAGCTTACGAGGGGGAACTGAAGCTTTCTTT.

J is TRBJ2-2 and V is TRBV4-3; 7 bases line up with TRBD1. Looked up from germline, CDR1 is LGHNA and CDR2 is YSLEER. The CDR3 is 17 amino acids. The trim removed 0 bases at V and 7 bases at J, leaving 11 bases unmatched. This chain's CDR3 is CASSQDRQGPVGGELFF. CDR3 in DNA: TGCGCCAGCAGCCAAGACCGACAGGGCCCGGTTGGCGGGGAGCTGTTTTTT.

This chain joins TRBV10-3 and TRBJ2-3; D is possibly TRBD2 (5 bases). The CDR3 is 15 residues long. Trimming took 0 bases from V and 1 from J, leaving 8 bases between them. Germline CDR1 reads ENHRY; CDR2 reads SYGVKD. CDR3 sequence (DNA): TGTGCCATCAGTGAGTCGAGCGGAGGCACAGATACGCAGTATTTT. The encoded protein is CAISESSGGTDTQYF.

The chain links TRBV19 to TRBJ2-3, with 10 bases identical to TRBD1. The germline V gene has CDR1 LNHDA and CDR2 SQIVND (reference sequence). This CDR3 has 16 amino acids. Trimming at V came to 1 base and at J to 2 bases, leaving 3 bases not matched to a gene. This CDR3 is CASSIGDRGFTDTQYF. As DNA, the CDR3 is TGTGCCAGTAGTATAGGGGACAGGGGTTTCACAGATACGCAGTATTTT.

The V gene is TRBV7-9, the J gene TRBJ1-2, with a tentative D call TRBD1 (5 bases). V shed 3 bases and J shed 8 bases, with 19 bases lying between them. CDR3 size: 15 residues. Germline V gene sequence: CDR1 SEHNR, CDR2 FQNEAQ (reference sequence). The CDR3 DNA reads TGTGCCAGCAGCTTGTCATTAGGAGGGCAGGGAGGCTACACCTTC. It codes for CASSLSLGGQGGYTF.

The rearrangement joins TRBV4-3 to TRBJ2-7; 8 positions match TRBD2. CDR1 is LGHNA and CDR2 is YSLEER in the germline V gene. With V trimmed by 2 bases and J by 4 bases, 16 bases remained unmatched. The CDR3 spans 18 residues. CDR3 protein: CASSQIRGAGGNSYEQYF. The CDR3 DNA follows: TGCGCCAGCAGCCAAATCCGGGGGGCGGGAGGAAATTCGTACGAGCAGTACTTC.

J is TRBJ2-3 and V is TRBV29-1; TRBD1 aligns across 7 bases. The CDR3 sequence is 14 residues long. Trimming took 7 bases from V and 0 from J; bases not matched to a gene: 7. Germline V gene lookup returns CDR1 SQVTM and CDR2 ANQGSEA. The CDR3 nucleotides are TGCAGCGCCCGGGACAGAAGTAGCACAGATACGCAGTATTTT. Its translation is CSARDRSSTDTQYF.

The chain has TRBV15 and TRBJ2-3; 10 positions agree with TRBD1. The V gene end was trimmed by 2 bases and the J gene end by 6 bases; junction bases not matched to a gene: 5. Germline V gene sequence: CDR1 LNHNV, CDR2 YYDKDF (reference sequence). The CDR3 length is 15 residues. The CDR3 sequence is CATSRRQGAEDTQYF. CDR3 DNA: TGTGCCACCAGCAGACGACAGGGGGCGGAGGATACGCAGTATTTT.

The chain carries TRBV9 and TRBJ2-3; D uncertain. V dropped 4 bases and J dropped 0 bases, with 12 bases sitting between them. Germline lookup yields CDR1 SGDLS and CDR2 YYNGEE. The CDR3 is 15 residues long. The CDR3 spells CASSPSSASTDTQYF. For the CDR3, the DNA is TGTGCCAGCAGCCCCTCGAGCGCGAGCACAGATACGCAGTATTTT.

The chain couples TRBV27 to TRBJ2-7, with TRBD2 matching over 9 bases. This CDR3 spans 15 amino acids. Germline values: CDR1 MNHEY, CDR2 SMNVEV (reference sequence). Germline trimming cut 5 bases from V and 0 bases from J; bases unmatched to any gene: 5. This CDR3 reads CASSVGSGSSYEQYF. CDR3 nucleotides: TGTGCCAGCAGTGTCGGTAGCGGGAGCTCCTACGAGCAGTACTTC.

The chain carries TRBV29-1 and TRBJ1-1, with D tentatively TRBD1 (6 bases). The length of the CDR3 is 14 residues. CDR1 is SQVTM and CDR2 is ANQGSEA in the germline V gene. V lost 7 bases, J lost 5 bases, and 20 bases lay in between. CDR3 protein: CSGTPGGADTEAFF. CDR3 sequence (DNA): TGCAGCGGAACGCCGGGGGGCGCGGATACTGAAGCTTTCTTT.

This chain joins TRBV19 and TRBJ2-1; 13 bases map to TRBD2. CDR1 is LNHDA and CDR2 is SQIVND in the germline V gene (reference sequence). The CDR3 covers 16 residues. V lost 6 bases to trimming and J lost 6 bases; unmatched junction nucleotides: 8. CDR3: CASRETGTSGTNEQFF. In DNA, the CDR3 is TGTGCCAGTAGGGAAACCGGGACTAGCGGGACCAATGAGCAGTTCTTC.

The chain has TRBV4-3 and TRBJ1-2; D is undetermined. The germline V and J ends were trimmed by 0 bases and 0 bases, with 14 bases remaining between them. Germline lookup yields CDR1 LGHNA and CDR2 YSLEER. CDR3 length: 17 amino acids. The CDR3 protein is CASSQDIPLRPNYGYTF. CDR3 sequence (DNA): TGCGCCAGCAGCCAAGATATCCCCCTGCGGCCTAACTATGGCTACACCTTC.

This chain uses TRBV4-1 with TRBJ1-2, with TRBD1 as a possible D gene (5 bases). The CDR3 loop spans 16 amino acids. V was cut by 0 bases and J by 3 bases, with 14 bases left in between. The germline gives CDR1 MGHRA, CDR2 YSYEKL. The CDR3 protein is CASSQESTGAYYGYTF. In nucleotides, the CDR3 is TGCGCCAGCAGCCAAGAGTCTACAGGAGCCTACTATGGCTACACCTTC.

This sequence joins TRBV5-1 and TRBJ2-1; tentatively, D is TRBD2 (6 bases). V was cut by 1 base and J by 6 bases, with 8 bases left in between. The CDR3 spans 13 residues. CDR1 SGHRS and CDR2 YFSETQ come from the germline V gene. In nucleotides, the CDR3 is TGCGCCAGCAGCTTGTGGAGGGGCAATGAGCAGTTCTTC. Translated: CASSLWRGNEQFF.

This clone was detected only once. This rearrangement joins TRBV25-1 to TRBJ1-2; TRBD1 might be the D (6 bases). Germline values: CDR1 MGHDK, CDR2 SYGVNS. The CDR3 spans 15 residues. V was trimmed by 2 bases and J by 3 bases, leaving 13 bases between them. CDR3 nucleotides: TGTGCCAGCAGTGAACACCCCAGGGGTGACTATGGCTACACCTTC. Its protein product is CASSEHPRGDYGYTF.

The DNA of the CDR3 is TGTGCCAGCAGTTTTATGCTGGGGGCCGAACGTGGCTACACCTTC. Protein product: CASSFMLGAERGYTF. The V gene is TRBV28, the J gene TRBJ1-2; the D gene is possibly TRBD1 (6 bases). Germline CDR1 is MDHEN and CDR2 is SYDVKM. Trimming removed 3 bases at V and 7 bases at J, with 18 bases between. The CDR3 covers 15 residues.

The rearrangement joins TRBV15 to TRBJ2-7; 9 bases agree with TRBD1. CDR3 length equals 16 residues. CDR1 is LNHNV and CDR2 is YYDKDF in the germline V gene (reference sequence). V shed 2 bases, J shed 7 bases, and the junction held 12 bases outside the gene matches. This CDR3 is CATSRPDTGQGGEQYF. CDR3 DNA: TGTGCCACCAGCAGACCAGATACGGGACAGGGTGGGGAGCAGTACTTC.